One T cell receptor (beta chain) is described in this entry. Its antigen is not known. These data come from a study of vaccination effects on CD4 cells after COVID-19. Generated by immunoSEQ multiplex PCR, the TCRdb table keeps only in-frame clones and is missing some. Among tens of thousands of clones, approximately 81% were seen once, and the ten largest hold about 1.2%. The germline V gene has CDR1 MNHNY and CDR2 SVGAGI (reference sequence). The CDR3 extends over 16 amino acids. With 0 bases removed from V and 6 bases from J, the gap between germline ends came to 15 bases. Sequencing followed a ViraFEST assay step that expanded antigen-specific CD4+ T cells with viral peptide pools. Having been cultured for ten to eleven days, the cells underwent CD4+ T cell isolation. Participants each got two BNT162b2 or mRNA-1273 vaccine doses.

V and J are TRBV6-6 and TRBJ1-5; D possibly corresponds to TRBD1 (5 bases). Sequenced material: CD4+ T cells from PBMCs cultured with HCoV-229E spike peptides, taken after COVID-19 vaccination. The clonotype was recovered from a human donor who received a COVID-19 vaccine. CDR3 residues: CASSYSTGTGAQPQHF. CDR3 nucleotides: TGTGCCAGCAGTTACTCAACAGGAACGGGCGCTCAGCCCCAGCATTTT.